This TCR beta chain was profiled in a study of response to subunit inactivated influenza vaccine. On this clonotype: Its antigen is not known.

TCRdb itself ran the RT-PCR reads through MiXCR, one entry per CDR3 protein. The data hold 590,000 or so distinct CDR3 sequences, with 12% to 15% observed a single time. Overall study findings and caveats: The authors suggested that few new T cells are recruited per seasonal influenza vaccination.

This clonotype originated in a man in his fifties or sixties who received an inactivated influenza vaccine. The source material was PBMCs from blood, sampled approximately 15 days before vaccination.

The CDR3, as DNA: TGCGCCAGCAGCCAAGGAGCGGGAGGTCCTCACAATGAGCAGTTCTTC. This gives the protein CASSQGAGGPHNEQFF. The chain carries TRBV4-3 and TRBJ2-1; 9 bases agree with TRBD2. With 1 base clipped from V and 5 bases from J, the junction kept 6 bases outside the gene matches. The germline V gene has CDR1 LGHNA and CDR2 YSLEER. The CDR3 spans 16 residues.